The present T cell receptor (beta chain) was sequenced within a study of CD4+ T cells in melanoma. Study results and limitations: A reported correlation linked neoantigen-specific CD4+ T cells to CD8+, macrophage and B cell function.

Remarks on this clone: Its antigen is not known.

Data came from immunoSEQ multiplex PCR; TCRdb stores just in-frame clones and leaves some out. Found here are some 110,000 clones, 92% of them singletons; the top ten hold about 3.3%. Specimen: peripheral blood. The TCR sequence derives from a human donor with melanoma.

The CDR3: CASSDGGSYEQYF. The DNA of the CDR3 is TGTGCCAGCAGTGATGGGGGCTCCTACGAGCAGTACTTC. The chain combines TRBV2 with TRBJ2-7; D possibly matches TRBD1 or TRBD2 (5 bases each). With 3 bases removed from V and 0 bases from J, the gap between germline ends came to 6 bases. The CDR3 has 13 amino acids. CDR1 and CDR2 (germline): SNHLY, FYNNEI.